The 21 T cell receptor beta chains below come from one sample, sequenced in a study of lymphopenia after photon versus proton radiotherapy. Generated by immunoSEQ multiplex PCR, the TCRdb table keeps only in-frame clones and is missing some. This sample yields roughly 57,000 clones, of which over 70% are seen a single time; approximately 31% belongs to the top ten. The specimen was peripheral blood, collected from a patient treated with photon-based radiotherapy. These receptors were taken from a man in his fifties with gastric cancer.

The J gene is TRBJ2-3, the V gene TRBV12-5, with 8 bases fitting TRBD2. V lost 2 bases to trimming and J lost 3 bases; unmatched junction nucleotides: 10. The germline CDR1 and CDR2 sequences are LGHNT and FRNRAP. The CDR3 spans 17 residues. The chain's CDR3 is CASGLYETSERTDTQYF. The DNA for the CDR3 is TGTGCTAGTGGTTTGTATGAGACTAGCGAGAGAACAGATACGCAGTATTTT.

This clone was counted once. The DNA for the CDR3 is TGTGCCTGGAGTAAGGGGAACACTAATGAAAAACTGTTTTTT. Its translation: CAWSKGNTNEKLFF. The chain uses TRBV30 and TRBJ1-4; D possibly corresponds to TRBD1 (5 bases). This CDR3 is 14 amino acids long. Germline CDR1 and CDR2: GTSNPN and SVGIG (reference sequence). V was cut by 2 bases and J by 2 bases, with 9 bases left in between.

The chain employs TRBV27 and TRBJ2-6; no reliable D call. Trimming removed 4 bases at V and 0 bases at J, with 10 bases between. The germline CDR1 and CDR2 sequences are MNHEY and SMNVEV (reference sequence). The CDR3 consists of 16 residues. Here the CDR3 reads CASSSLTRSGANVLTF. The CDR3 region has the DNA TGTGCCAGCAGTTCCTTGACCCGCTCTGGGGCCAACGTCCTGACTTTC.

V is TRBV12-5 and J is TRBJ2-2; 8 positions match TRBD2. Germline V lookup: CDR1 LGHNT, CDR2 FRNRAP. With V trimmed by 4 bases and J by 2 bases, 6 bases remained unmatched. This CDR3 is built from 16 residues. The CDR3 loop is CASGSALAANTGELFF. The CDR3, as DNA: TGTGCTAGTGGTTCCGCACTAGCGGCCAACACCGGGGAGCTGTTTTTT. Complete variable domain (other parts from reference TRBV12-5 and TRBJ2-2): DARVTQTPRHKVTEMGQEVTMRCQPILGHNTVFWYRQTMMQGLELLAYFRNRAPLDDSGMPKDRFSAEMPDATLATLKIQPSEPRDSAVYFCASGSALAANTGELFFGEGSRLTVL.

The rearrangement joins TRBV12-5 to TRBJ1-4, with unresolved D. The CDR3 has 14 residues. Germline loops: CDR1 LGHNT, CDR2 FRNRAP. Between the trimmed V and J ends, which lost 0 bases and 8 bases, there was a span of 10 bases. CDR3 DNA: TGTGCTAGTGGTTTGGTCCCTAAGGGCGAAAAACTGTTTTTT. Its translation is CASGLVPKGEKLFF.

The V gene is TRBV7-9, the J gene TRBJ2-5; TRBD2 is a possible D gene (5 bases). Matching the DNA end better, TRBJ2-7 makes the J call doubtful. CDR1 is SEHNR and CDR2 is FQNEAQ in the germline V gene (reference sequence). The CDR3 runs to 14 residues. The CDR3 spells CASSFGLETYEQYF. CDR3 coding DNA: TGTGCCAGCAGCTTCGGACTCGAGACCTACGAGCAGTACTTC.

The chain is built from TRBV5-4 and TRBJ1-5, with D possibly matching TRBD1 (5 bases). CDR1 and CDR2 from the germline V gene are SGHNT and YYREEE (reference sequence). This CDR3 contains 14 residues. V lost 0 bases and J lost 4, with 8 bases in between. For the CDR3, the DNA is TGTGCCAGCAGCTTGGCCGGGGCAAATCAGCCCCAGCATTTT. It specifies CASSLAGANQPQHF.

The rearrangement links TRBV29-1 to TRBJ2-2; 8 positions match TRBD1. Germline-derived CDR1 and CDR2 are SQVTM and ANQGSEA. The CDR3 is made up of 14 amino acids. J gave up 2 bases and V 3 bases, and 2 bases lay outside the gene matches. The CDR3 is CSVEDRDNTGELFF. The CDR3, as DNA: TGCAGCGTTGAGGACAGGGATAACACCGGGGAGCTGTTTTTT.

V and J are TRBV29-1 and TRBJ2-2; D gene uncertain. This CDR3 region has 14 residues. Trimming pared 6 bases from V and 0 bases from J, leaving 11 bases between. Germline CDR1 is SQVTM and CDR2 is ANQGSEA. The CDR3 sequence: CSVPLATNTGELFF. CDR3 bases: TGCAGCGTCCCCTTAGCTACGAACACCGGGGAGCTGTTTTTT.

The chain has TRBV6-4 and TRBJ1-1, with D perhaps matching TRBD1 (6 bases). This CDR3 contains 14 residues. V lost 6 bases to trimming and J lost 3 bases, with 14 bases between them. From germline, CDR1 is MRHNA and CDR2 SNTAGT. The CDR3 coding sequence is TGTGCCAGCAGGGACAGCTCAGTGGACACTGAAGCTTTCTTT. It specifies CASRDSSVDTEAFF.

The CDR3 spells CASSLVGLAGLNTGELFF. CDR3 DNA: TGCGCCAGCAGCTTGGTGGGACTAGCGGGATTGAACACCGGGGAGCTGTTTTTT. J is TRBJ2-2 and V is TRBV5-1, with 13 bases that match TRBD2. CDR3 length equals 18 residues. After removal of 0 bases from V and 1 base from J, the junction contained 3 bases not matched to a gene. Germline CDR1 reads SGHRS; CDR2 reads YFSETQ. The variable domain in full, completed from reference TRBV5-1 and TRBJ2-2, reads KAGVTQTPRYLIKTRGQQVTLSCSPISGHRSVSWYQQTPGQGLQFLFEYFSETQRNKGNFPGRFSGRQFSNSRSEMNVSTLELGDSALYLCASSLVGLAGLNTGELFFGEGSRLTVL.

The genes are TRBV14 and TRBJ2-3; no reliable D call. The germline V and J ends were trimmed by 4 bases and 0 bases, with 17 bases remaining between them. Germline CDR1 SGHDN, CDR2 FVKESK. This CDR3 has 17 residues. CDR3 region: CASSRIVLTDSTDTQYF. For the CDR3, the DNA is TGTGCCAGCAGCCGGATCGTACTTACCGATAGCACAGATACGCAGTATTTT.

CDR3 loop: CASSYSGVGYEQYF. The CDR3 nucleotides read TGTGCCAGCAGTTACTCAGGGGTAGGATACGAGCAGTACTTC. The chain combines TRBV6-5 with TRBJ2-7; D is possibly TRBD1 (5 bases). The CDR3 length is 14 residues. Germline V gene lookup returns CDR1 MNHEY and CDR2 SVGAGI. Trimming left V 0 bases short and J 4 bases short, with 10 bases between.

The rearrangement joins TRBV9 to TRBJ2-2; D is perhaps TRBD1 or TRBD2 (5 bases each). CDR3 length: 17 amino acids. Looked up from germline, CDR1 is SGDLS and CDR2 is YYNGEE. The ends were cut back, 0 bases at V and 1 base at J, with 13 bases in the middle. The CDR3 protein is CASSVVPGTGNTGELFF. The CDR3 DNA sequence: TGTGCCAGCAGCGTAGTGCCTGGGACGGGGAACACCGGGGAGCTGTTTTTT. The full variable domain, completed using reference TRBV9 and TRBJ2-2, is DSGVTQTPKHLITATGQRVTLRCSPRSGDLSVYWYQQSLDQGLQFLIQYYNGEERAKGNILERFSAQQFPDLHSELNLSSLELGDSALYFCASSVVPGTGNTGELFFGEGSRLTVL.

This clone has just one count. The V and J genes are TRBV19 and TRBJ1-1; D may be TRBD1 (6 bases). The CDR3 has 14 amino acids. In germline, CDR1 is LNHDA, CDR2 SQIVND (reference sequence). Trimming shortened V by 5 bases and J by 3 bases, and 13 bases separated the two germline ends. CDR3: CASSSQAGDTEAFF. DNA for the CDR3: TGTGCCAGTAGTTCCCAAGCAGGGGACACTGAAGCTTTCTTT.

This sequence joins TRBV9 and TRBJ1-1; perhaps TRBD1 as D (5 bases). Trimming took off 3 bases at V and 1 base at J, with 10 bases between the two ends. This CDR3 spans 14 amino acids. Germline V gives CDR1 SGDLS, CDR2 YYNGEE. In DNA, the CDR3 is TGTGCCAGCAGCGCCAACACAGGGAACACTGAAGCTTTCTTT. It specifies CASSANTGNTEAFF. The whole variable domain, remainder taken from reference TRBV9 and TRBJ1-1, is DSGVTQTPKHLITATGQRVTLRCSPRSGDLSVYWYQQSLDQGLQFLIQYYNGEERAKGNILERFSAQQFPDLHSELNLSSLELGDSALYFCASSANTGNTEAFFGQGTRLTVV.

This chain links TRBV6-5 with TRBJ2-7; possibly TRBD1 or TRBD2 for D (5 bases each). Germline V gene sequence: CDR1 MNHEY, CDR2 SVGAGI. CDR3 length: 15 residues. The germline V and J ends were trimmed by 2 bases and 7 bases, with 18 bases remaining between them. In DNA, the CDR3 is TGTGCCAGCAGTTACCACGGGACGGCTCTCCGTGAGCAGTACTTC. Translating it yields CASSYHGTALREQYF.

The CDR3 sequence: CASGVSGIYEQYF. CDR3 DNA sequence: TGTGCCAGCGGGGTGAGCGGGATCTACGAGCAGTACTTC. This chain links TRBV25-1 with TRBJ2-7, with TRBD2 matching over 7 bases. V gave up 8 bases and J gave up 3 bases; unmatched junction bases: 7. In germline, CDR1 is MGHDK, CDR2 SYGVNS. CDR3 length: 13 amino acids.

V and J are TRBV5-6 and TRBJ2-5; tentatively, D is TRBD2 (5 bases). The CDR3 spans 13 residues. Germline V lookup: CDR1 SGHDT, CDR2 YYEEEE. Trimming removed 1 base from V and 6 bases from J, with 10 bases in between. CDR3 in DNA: TGTGCCAGCAGCTTGCGAGGGAAGAAGACCCAGTACTTC. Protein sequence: CASSLRGKKTQYF.

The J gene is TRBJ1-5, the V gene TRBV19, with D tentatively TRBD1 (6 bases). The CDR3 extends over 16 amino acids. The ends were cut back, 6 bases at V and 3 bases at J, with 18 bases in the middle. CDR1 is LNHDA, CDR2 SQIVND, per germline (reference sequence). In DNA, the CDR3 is TGTGCCAGTAGATCAAACGGGGGGCAAGTCAATCAGCCCCAGCATTTT. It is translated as CASRSNGGQVNQPQHF.

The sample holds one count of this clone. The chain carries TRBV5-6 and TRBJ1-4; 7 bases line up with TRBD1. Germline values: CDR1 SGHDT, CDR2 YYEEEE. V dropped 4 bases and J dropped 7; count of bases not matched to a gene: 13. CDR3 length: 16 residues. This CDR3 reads CASSPTRQGGREKLFF. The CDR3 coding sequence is TGTGCCAGCAGCCCTACCCGACAGGGAGGTCGTGAAAAACTGTTTTTT. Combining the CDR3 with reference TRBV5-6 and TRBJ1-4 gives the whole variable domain DAGVTQSPTHLIKTRGQQVTLRCSPKSGHDTVSWYQQALGQGPQFIFQYYEEEERQRGNFPDRFSGHQFPNYSSELNVNALLLGDSALYLCASSPTRQGGREKLFFGSGTQLSVL.